The T cell receptor beta chain described here comes from a study of blood T cell repertoires in COVID-19. Under the authors' procedure: Reference gene primer amplification gave nucleated cell count estimates. Assay used: immunoSEQ multiplex PCR; TCRdb lists only in-frame clones, some missing. D and trimming were read from the DNA, whereas the V and J calls and clone size are those reported in that table. The repertoire holds about 150,000 clones, with roughly 90% as singletons. This CDR3 spans 14 amino acids. Trimming left V 2 bases short and J 6 bases short, with 14 bases between. Germline V CDR1 and CDR2: MNHEY, SMNVEV (reference sequence).

The gene calls are TRBV27 and TRBJ2-7; weak D call: TRBD1 (5 bases). The sequence came from a woman in her 30s with acute COVID-19. Source material: PBMCs or T cells enriched from blood (not recorded which). CDR3 bases: TGTGCCAGCAGTTTACTAGGGTCCCAGGGCGAGCAGTACTTC. Residues: CASSLLGSQGEQYF.